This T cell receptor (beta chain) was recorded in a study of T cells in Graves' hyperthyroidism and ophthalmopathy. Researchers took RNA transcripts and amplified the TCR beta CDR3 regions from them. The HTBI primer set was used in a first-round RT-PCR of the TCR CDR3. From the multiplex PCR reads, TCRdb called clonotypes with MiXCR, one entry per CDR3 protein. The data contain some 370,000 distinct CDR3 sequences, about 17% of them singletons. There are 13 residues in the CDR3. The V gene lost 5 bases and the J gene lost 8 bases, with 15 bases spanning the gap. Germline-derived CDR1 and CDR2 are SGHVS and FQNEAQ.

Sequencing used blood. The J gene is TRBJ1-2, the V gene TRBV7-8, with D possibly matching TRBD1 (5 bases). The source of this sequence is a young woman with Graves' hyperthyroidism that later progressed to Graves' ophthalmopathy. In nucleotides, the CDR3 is TGTGCCAGCAGCCTCCAGGACATGCGAGGCTACACCTTC. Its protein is CASSLQDMRGYTF.